The 17 T cell receptor beta chains below all came from one sample that was sequenced in a study of response to subunit inactivated influenza vaccine (dated by TCRdb to 2016 to 2019). Library prep was done by RT-PCR. Reads for this sample came from an Illumina HiSeq 2500. TCRdb reprocessed the public reads (quality trimming at Q25 with fastp, clone calling with MiXCR) and kept in-frame beta chains. Rows with one shared CDR3 protein collapse into an entry with the most common genes and DNA. This sample lists roughly 160,000 distinct CDR3 sequences; about 10% were detected once. The ten biggest clones cover roughly 33% of the sample. The sequencing here drew on CD8+ T cells sorted from PBMCs, taken 23 months after vaccination. The receptors originated from a man in his fifties or sixties who received an inactivated influenza vaccine. Donor details come from another sample of the same person, matched by shared clones.

This sequence joins TRBV20-1 and TRBJ2-7; TRBD1 might be the D (5 bases). The V gene lost 6 bases and the J gene lost 3 bases, with 21 bases spanning the gap. The CDR3 loop spans 15 amino acids. Germline V gene sequence: CDR1 DFQATT, CDR2 SNEGSKA (reference sequence). The CDR3 spells CSATGRNRPNYEQYF. The CDR3, as DNA: TGCAGTGCAACTGGACGAAACAGGCCGAACTACGAGCAGTACTTC.

This clonotype came up a few times. The rearrangement joins TRBV5-1 to TRBJ1-5; D unclear. The CDR3 length is 14 residues. Between the trimmed V and J ends, which lost 0 bases and 6 bases, there was a span of 10 bases. Germline CDR1 and CDR2: SGHRS and YFSETQ. The CDR3 DNA reads as TGCGCCAGCAGCTTGGCCGTGGGAACTCAGCCCCAGCATTTT. Residues: CASSLAVGTQPQHF.

This clonotype turned up a few times. The chain recombines TRBV9 with TRBJ2-7; 9 bases align to TRBD2. The V gene end was trimmed by 0 bases and the J gene end by 3 bases; junction bases not matched to a gene: 1. Germline CDR1 is SGDLS and CDR2 is YYNGEE. The CDR3 loop spans 14 amino acids. CDR3 sequence (DNA): TGTGCCAGCAGCGTAGGTAGCGGGAGCTACGAGCAGTACTTC. Amino acids: CASSVGSGSYEQYF.

This clonotype occurred a few times. In DNA form, the CDR3 reads TGTGCCAGCAGTGACAGTAACAATGAGCAGTTCTTC. Protein product: CASSDSNNEQFF. The chain couples TRBV27 to TRBJ2-1, with a weak D call TRBD1 (5 bases). V was shortened by 5 bases and J by 5 bases, with 7 bases between the two germline ends. Germline V lookup: CDR1 MNHEY, CDR2 SMNVEV (reference sequence). This CDR3 spans 12 amino acids.

This chain connects TRBV12-3 or TRBV12-4 to TRBJ2-7; D gene ambiguous. The CDR3 extends over 15 amino acids. The ends were cut back, 11 bases at V and 2 bases at J, with 22 bases in the middle. Here the CDR3 DNA reads TGTGCCTCCTGCAAGCAGGCGTCTTGGACCTACGAGCAGTACTTC. Its protein product is CASCKQASWTYEQYF.

This clonotype was detected many times. This chain connects TRBV4-1 to TRBJ1-1; D gene uncertain. CDR1 MGHRA and CDR2 YSYEKL come from the germline V gene. V was trimmed by 0 bases and J by 1 base, leaving 18 bases between them. CDR3 length: 18 residues. CDR3 sequence reads: CASSQDQAILGRNTEAFF. In DNA, the CDR3 is TGCGCCAGCAGCCAAGATCAGGCCATTTTGGGCAGGAACACTGAAGCTTTCTTT.

This clonotype was seen a few times. The chain carries TRBV27 and TRBJ2-1; D perhaps matches TRBD2 (5 bases). Germline CDR1 is MNHEY and CDR2 is SMNVEV (reference sequence). V shed 3 bases and J shed 9 bases, with 9 bases lying between them. This CDR3 spans 12 amino acids. The CDR3 sequence is CASSLLSGEQFF. CDR3 nucleotide sequence: TGTGCCAGCAGTTTGTTAAGCGGTGAGCAGTTCTTC.

This sequence joins TRBV10-3 and TRBJ2-2; the D gene is possibly TRBD2 (5 bases). The CDR3 totals 13 residues. Trimming took 6 bases from V and 6 from J, leaving 11 bases between them. CDR1 is ENHRY and CDR2 is SYGVKD in the germline V gene. CDR3 sequence reads: CAIREELAGELFF. DNA for the CDR3: TGTGCCATCAGGGAGGAGTTGGCCGGGGAGCTGTTTTTT.

This clonotype was observed a handful of times. This rearrangement joins TRBV2 to TRBJ2-7; no definite D call. Trimming cost V 1 base and J 2 bases, with 6 bases left between them. CDR1 SNHLY and CDR2 FYNNEI come from the germline V gene. The length of the CDR3 is 13 residues. The CDR3 spells CASSEGLPYEQYF. For the CDR3, the DNA is TGTGCCAGCAGTGAAGGATTGCCCTACGAGCAGTACTTC.

This clonotype was observed a few times. This chain uses TRBV4-1 with TRBJ2-1; the D is unclear. Germline V gene sequence: CDR1 MGHRA, CDR2 YSYEKL. Trimming shortened V by 0 bases and J by 9 bases, and 12 bases separated the two germline ends. The CDR3 runs to 14 residues. The CDR3 region is CASSQDRTESEQFF. The CDR3 nucleotides read TGCGCCAGCAGCCAAGATAGGACGGAAAGTGAGCAGTTCTTC.

This clonotype was seen a few times. The chain recombines TRBV7-2 with TRBJ1-1; D gene uncertain. CDR1 is SGHTA, CDR2 FQGNSA, per germline. The CDR3 totals 13 residues. The V end was cut by 1 base, the J end by 6 bases, with 9 bases between. The CDR3 is CASSLDGLPEAFF. The CDR3 region has the DNA TGTGCCAGCAGCTTAGACGGGCTACCTGAAGCTTTCTTT. Looking up the rest from reference TRBV7-2 and TRBJ1-1 gives the full variable domain: GAGVSQSPSNKVTEKGKDVELRCDPISGHTALYWYRQSLGQGLEFLIYFQGNSAPDKSGLPSDRFSAERTGGSVSTLTIQRTQQEDSAVYLCASSLDGLPEAFFGQGTRLTVV.

The table lists this clonotype with many counts. This chain's CDR3 is CASSFRQGDGYTF. CDR3 DNA: TGTGCCAGCAGTTTCCGACAGGGAGATGGCTACACCTTC. V and J are TRBV27 and TRBJ1-2; TRBD1 agrees at 7 bases. The length of the CDR3 is 13 residues. With V trimmed by 3 bases and J by 6 bases, 4 bases remained unmatched. Germline CDR1 reads MNHEY; CDR2 reads SMNVEV (reference sequence).

The chain couples TRBV20-1 to TRBJ2-3; 13 bases align to TRBD2. CDR1 is DFQATT, CDR2 SNEGSKA, per germline (reference sequence). The CDR3 is 17 amino acids. The J segment lost 1 base and the V segment lost 4 bases, leaving 8 bases of the junction unmatched. CDR3 in DNA: TGCAGTGCTACAACCGGGACTAGCGGGGCTGGCACAGATACGCAGTATTTT. Translating gives CSATTGTSGAGTDTQYF.

There are a few counts of this clonotype. The rearrangement links TRBV4-3 to TRBJ2-3, with TRBD2 matching 13 bases. Germline V gene lookup returns CDR1 LGHNA and CDR2 YSLEER. Unmatched junction bases numbered 2, after V lost 0 bases and J lost 2 bases. The CDR3 extends over 17 amino acids. In DNA form, the CDR3 reads TGCGCCAGCAGCCAAGAGGGGACTAGCGGGGCCACAGATACGCAGTATTTT. It specifies CASSQEGTSGATDTQYF.

The chain carries TRBV27 and TRBJ2-7; TRBD1 matches 7 bases. J lost 6 bases, V lost 2 bases, and 4 bases had no gene match. The CDR3 consists of 13 residues. Germline V gene lookup returns CDR1 MNHEY and CDR2 SMNVEV (reference sequence). The CDR3 bases are TGTGCCAGCAGTTTAGTAGGGGGCGGCGAGCAGTACTTC. Its protein product is CASSLVGGGEQYF.

This clonotype was recorded a few times. This chain connects TRBV20-1 to TRBJ2-3; D gene ambiguous. Germline V gene data show CDR1 as DFQATT and CDR2 as SNEGSKA (reference sequence). CDR3 length: 12 residues. V shed 1 base and J shed 6 bases, with 8 bases lying between them. CDR3 in DNA: TGCAGTGCTAGAGTCGCATTGGATACGCAGTATTTT. It translates to CSARVALDTQYF.

On this clonotype: Possible read error: a much larger clone is one base away. This chain uses TRBV4-2 with TRBJ2-2; the D is unclear. Trimming took off 5 bases at V and 1 base at J, with 20 bases between the two ends. This CDR3 comprises 18 residues. Looked up from germline, CDR1 is LGHNA and CDR2 is YNFKEQ. The CDR3 protein is CASSTHLTIIQNTGELFF. CDR3 nucleotides: TGTGCCAGCAGCACCCATCTTACGATTATCCAGAACACCGGGGAGCTGTTTTTT.